A single sample gave rise to the 25 T cell receptor beta chains below, sequenced in a study of OX40 agonist ivuxolimab in advanced cancers. This table comes from immunoSEQ multiplex PCR, and its TCRdb copy is limited to in-frame clones, with some not included. The table shows approximately 74,000 clones, with roughly 88% occurring only once. Sample: CD4+ or CD8+ T cells sorted from blood, taken in a trial of the OX40 agonist ivuxolimab. The receptors shown here come from an adult with an advanced solid tumor such as melanoma, head and neck, liver or kidney cancer.

This chain connects TRBV28 to TRBJ1-2, with 8 bases that match TRBD1. This CDR3 spans 15 amino acids. Trimming took 6 bases from V and 7 from J; bases not matched to a gene: 13. CDR1 is MDHEN and CDR2 is SYDVKM in the germline V gene. The CDR3 loop reads CASRPDRGKGGGYTF. CDR3 coding DNA: TGTGCCAGCAGGCCAGACAGGGGTAAGGGGGGTGGCTACACCTTC.

The V and J genes are TRBV27 and TRBJ2-7; TRBD1 might be the D (6 bases). Germline CDR1 reads MNHEY; CDR2 reads SMNVEV (reference sequence). V was cut by 6 bases and J by 4 bases, with 10 bases left in between. This CDR3 region has 12 residues. The CDR3 nucleotides read TGTGCCAGCAGAAAACAGGGATACGAGCAGTACTTC. Its protein is CASRKQGYEQYF.

The rearrangement joins TRBV5-6 to TRBJ2-7; tentatively, D is TRBD2 (6 bases). The V end lost 4 bases, the J end lost 2 bases, and 28 bases lay between the germline ends. Germline CDR1 reads SGHDT; CDR2 reads YYEEEE. The length of the CDR3 is 19 residues. The CDR3 protein is CASSLTSRWGTQNPYEQYF. The CDR3 DNA reads TGTGCCAGCAGCCTCACTAGCCGGTGGGGGACTCAGAACCCCTACGAGCAGTACTTC.

The chain links TRBV9 to TRBJ2-3, with a possible D match to TRBD2 (7 bases). Per germline, CDR1 SGDLS and CDR2 YYNGEE. This CDR3 spans 16 amino acids. The V gene lost 0 bases and the J gene lost 6 bases, with 17 bases spanning the gap. This CDR3 is CASSVVAGEGWDTQYF. The CDR3 region has the DNA TGTGCCAGCAGCGTAGTGGCAGGGGAGGGCTGGGATACGCAGTATTTT.

The chain recombines TRBV7-9 with TRBJ1-2, with unresolved D. V lost 10 bases, J lost 6 bases, and 21 bases lay in between. This CDR3 is 14 amino acids long. In germline, CDR1 is SEHNR, CDR2 FQNEAQ (reference sequence). The CDR3 here is CATARRAESDGYTF. In DNA form, the CDR3 reads TGTGCCACAGCTCGTCGGGCCGAGAGTGATGGCTACACCTTC.

In regard to this clone: The same CDR3 is also encoded by other DNA sequences in this sample. The chain uses TRBV18 and TRBJ2-2, with 11 bases matching TRBD1. Looked up from germline, CDR1 is KGHSH and CDR2 is LQKENI. The CDR3 contains 15 residues. Trimming took 6 bases from V and 11 from J; bases not matched to a gene: 11. For the CDR3, the DNA is TGTGCCAGCTCCCGGGGGACAGGGGGAGTCGGAGAGCTGTTTTTT. Translating gives CASSRGTGGVGELFF.

This rearrangement joins TRBV10-1 to TRBJ1-6, with a weak D call TRBD1 (5 bases). The CDR3 is 17 amino acids. V lost 2 bases and J lost 3, with 14 bases in between. Germline CDR1 WNHNN, CDR2 SYGVQD (reference sequence). The CDR3: CASSEGVPGGYNSPLHF. DNA for the CDR3: TGCGCCAGCAGTGAGGGGGTCCCGGGGGGCTATAATTCACCCCTCCACTTT.

This clone was found once. The CDR3 nucleotides read TGTGCCTCCCGGGGGGTGTATAATTCACCCCTCCACTTT. Residues: CASRGVYNSPLHF. This chain uses TRBV15 with TRBJ1-6, with D perhaps TRBD1 (5 bases). The CDR3 runs 13 residues. Germline V gene data show CDR1 as LNHNV and CDR2 as YYDKDF (reference sequence). V was shortened by 11 bases and J by 4 bases, with 12 bases between the two germline ends.

The sample holds one count of this clone. The chain uses TRBV5-5 and TRBJ1-5; a possible D gene is TRBD1 (5 bases). CDR3 length: 17 residues. Looked up from germline, CDR1 is SGHKS and CDR2 is YYEKEE (reference sequence). V lost 5 bases and J lost 3, with 21 bases in between. The DNA for the CDR3 is TGTGCCAGCAGTGAGCACAATCCCGGGGCCTACAATCAGCCCCAGCATTTT. Encoded protein: CASSEHNPGAYNQPQHF.

CDR3 residues: CAWKVTGVSSYEQYF. CDR3 sequence (DNA): TGTGCCTGGAAGGTAACAGGGGTGAGCTCCTACGAGCAGTACTTC. The rearrangement uses TRBV30 and TRBJ2-7; the match to TRBD1 covers 7 bases. The trim removed 4 bases at V and 0 bases at J, leaving 9 bases unmatched. CDR3 size: 15 residues. Germline V CDR1 and CDR2: GTSNPN, SVGIG (reference sequence).

This clone was picked up one time. Different DNA sequences within this sample yield the same CDR3. This chain joins TRBV18 and TRBJ2-1, with 8 positions matching TRBD1. Germline V gene data show CDR1 as KGHSH and CDR2 as LQKENI. CDR3 length: 16 residues. The trim removed 3 bases at V and 0 bases at J, leaving 4 bases unmatched. The CDR3 loop is CASSPPTGGSYNEQFF. The CDR3 DNA sequence: TGTGCCAGCTCACCGCCCACAGGGGGCTCCTACAATGAGCAGTTCTTC. Variable domain in full (rest from reference TRBV18 and TRBJ2-1): NAGVMQNPRHLVRRRGQEARLRCSPMKGHSHVYWYRQLPEEGLKFMVYLQKENIIDESGMPKERFSAEFPKEGPSILRIQQVVRGDSAAYFCASSPPTGGSYNEQFFGPGTRLTVL.

The J gene is TRBJ1-1, the V gene TRBV4-1; D is unresolved. Trimming removed 1 base from V and 1 base from J, with 7 bases in between. The CDR3 is 14 amino acids. The germline gives CDR1 MGHRA, CDR2 YSYEKL. The CDR3 is CASSQARQNTEAFF. The CDR3 DNA is TGCGCCAGCAGCCAAGCGAGACAGAACACTGAAGCTTTCTTT.

By its share, this clone is medium-sized. The chain carries TRBV4-2 and TRBJ2-5; D may match TRBD1 or TRBD2 (5 bases each). V was pared by 1 base and J by 5 bases, with 11 bases between. The germline V gene has CDR1 LGHNA and CDR2 YNFKEQ. The CDR3 runs 14 residues. CDR3 sequence (DNA): TGTGCCAGCAGCCAAGGAGGGGAAGGGGAGACCCAGTACTTC. This gives the protein CASSQGGEGETQYF.

The J gene is TRBJ2-7, the V gene TRBV6-9; a weak D match, TRBD2 (5 bases). V was trimmed by 3 bases and J by 3 bases, leaving 15 bases between them. CDR3 length: 15 residues. CDR1 is MNHGY, CDR2 SVAAGI, per germline. In DNA, the CDR3 is TGTGCCAGCAGTTACTCCGTAAGCGGCCTCTACGAGCAGTACTTC. Its protein is CASSYSVSGLYEQYF.

V gene TRBV7-9 combines with J gene TRBJ2-1; D possibly matches TRBD1 or TRBD2 (5 bases each). Trimming took 7 bases from V and 9 from J, leaving 16 bases between them. The germline CDR1 and CDR2 sequences are SEHNR and FQNEAQ (reference sequence). The CDR3 has 13 amino acids. The CDR3 spells CASKVGVGTEQFF. Written as DNA, the CDR3 is TGTGCCAGCAAAGTGGGGGTCGGAACTGAGCAGTTCTTC.

The V gene is TRBV7-6, the J gene TRBJ2-7, with D unclear. This CDR3 region has 12 residues. V lost 2 bases and J lost 0, with 2 bases in between. Per the germline V gene, CDR1 is SGHVS and CDR2 is FNYEAQ. The CDR3 protein is CASSLNSYEQYF. The DNA of the CDR3 is TGTGCCAGCAGCTTAAACTCCTACGAGCAGTACTTC.

The rearrangement links TRBV20-1 to TRBJ2-3; D not resolved. CDR1 is DFQATT, CDR2 SNEGSKA, per germline (reference sequence). V lost 5 bases and J 4 bases, leaving 7 bases between the germline ends. CDR3 size: 11 residues. As DNA, the CDR3 is TGCAGTGCTTCGAGAGCAGATACGCAGTATTTT. Translated: CSASRADTQYF.

The chain has TRBV7-2 and TRBJ2-7; 12 nucleotides align to TRBD2. Germline V gene lookup returns CDR1 SGHTA and CDR2 FQGNSA. J was trimmed by 2 bases and V by 5 bases; bases with no gene match: 4. This CDR3 comprises 15 residues. CDR3 in amino acids: CASSPSSGGAYEQYF. CDR3 sequence (DNA): TGTGCCAGCAGCCCCTCTAGCGGGGGGGCCTACGAGCAGTACTTC. Full variable domain (rest looked up from reference TRBV7-2 and TRBJ2-7): GAGVSQSPSNKVTEKGKDVELRCDPISGHTALYWYRQSLGQGLEFLIYFQGNSAPDKSGLPSDRFSAERTGGSVSTLTIQRTQQEDSAVYLCASSPSSGGAYEQYFGPGTRLTVT.

The chain couples TRBV6-6 to TRBJ1-2; 12 positions agree with TRBD1. Losses at the gene ends were 5 bases for V and 7 bases for J; bases not matched to a gene: 11. In germline, CDR1 is MNHNY, CDR2 SVGAGI (reference sequence). There are 16 residues in the CDR3. CDR3 nucleotides: TGTGCCAGCAGTAGCTCTTTAGGGACAGGGGGCAGTGGCTACACCTTC. Amino acid sequence: CASSSSLGTGGSGYTF.

The chain combines TRBV5-5 with TRBJ2-2; a possible D gene is TRBD1 (7 bases). The CDR3 totals 15 residues. Germline V gene data show CDR1 as SGHKS and CDR2 as YYEKEE (reference sequence). V lost 3 bases and J 5 bases, leaving 14 bases between the germline ends. CDR3 in DNA: TGTGCCAGCAGCTCGCCAGGGGGGAGGACCGGGGAGCTGTTTTTT. This gives the protein CASSSPGGRTGELFF.

Concerning this clone itself: The germline gene is not matched at one end of the junction; a read error may be the cause. The chain is built from TRBV6-1 and TRBJ1-6; D gene ambiguous. Germline values: CDR1 MNHNS, CDR2 SASEGT. This CDR3 contains 11 residues. Here the CDR3 reads CASSVRGLVGF. CDR3 DNA sequence: TGTGCCAGCAGTGTCCGGGGTTTGGTGGGGTTT.

The rearrangement links TRBV27 to TRBJ2-1, with D possibly being TRBD1 (6 bases). Trimming took 0 bases from V and 5 from J, leaving 17 bases between them. The CDR3 contains 17 residues. CDR1 is MNHEY and CDR2 is SMNVEV in the germline V gene (reference sequence). DNA of the CDR3: TGTGCCAGCAGTTTATCGGGGACAAGGGGACCAAACAATGAGCAGTTCTTC. It yields the protein CASSLSGTRGPNNEQFF.

J is TRBJ1-6 and V is TRBV7-9; 10 bases map to TRBD1. CDR1 is SEHNR and CDR2 is FQNEAQ in the germline V gene (reference sequence). V lost 5 bases to trimming and J lost 3 bases; unmatched junction nucleotides: 4. This CDR3 is built from 16 residues. The CDR3 DNA reads TGTGCCAGCAGCGAGACAGGGGGCGGCTATAATTCACCCCTCCACTTT. Its translation: CASSETGGGYNSPLHF.

This rearrangement joins TRBV5-4 to TRBJ2-7; a weak D match, TRBD2 (5 bases). Germline V CDR1 and CDR2: SGHNT, YYREEE (reference sequence). The CDR3 length is 14 residues. V was trimmed by 9 bases and J by 1 base, leaving 17 bases between them. The CDR3 DNA sequence: TGTGCCACCTCGTTCGGGATTGCATCCTACGAGCAGTACTTC. This encodes CATSFGIASYEQYF.

The gene calls are TRBV11-2 and TRBJ2-1, with TRBD1 matching over 10 bases. Germline V gene sequence: CDR1 SGHAT, CDR2 FQNNGV. The CDR3 runs 14 residues. Germline trimming cut 2 bases from V and 7 bases from J; bases unmatched to any gene: 2. The CDR3 sequence is CASSLWGQGNEQFF. In DNA form, the CDR3 reads TGTGCCAGCAGCTTATGGGGACAGGGGAATGAGCAGTTCTTC.